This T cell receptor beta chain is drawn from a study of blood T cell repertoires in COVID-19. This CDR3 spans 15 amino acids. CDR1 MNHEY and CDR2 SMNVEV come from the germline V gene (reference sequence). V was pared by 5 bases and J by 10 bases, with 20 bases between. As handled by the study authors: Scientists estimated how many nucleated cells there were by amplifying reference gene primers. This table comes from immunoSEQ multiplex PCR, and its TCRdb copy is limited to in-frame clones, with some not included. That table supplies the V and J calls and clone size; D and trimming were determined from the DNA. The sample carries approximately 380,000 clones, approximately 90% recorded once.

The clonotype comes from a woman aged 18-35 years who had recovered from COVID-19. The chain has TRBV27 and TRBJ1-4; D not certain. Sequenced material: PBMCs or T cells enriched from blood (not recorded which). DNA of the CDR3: TGTGCCAGCAGTCCCACGGCGCCTCCGAGAGGAAAACTGTTTTTT. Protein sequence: CASSPTAPPRGKLFF.